This T cell receptor (beta chain) was recovered during a study of blood T cells in healthy people across ages. Study-level results: Nothing was known about donor CMV status, and this possibly confounded expanded clonotype changes. When set beside aged donors, long-lived donors presented more naive CD4+ cells and higher diversity.

This clonotype has more than one count but fewer than ten. Its antigen remains unidentified. Germline V gene lookup returns CDR1 SEHNR and CDR2 FQNEAQ (reference sequence). CDR3 length equals 16 residues. J lost 5 bases, V lost 0 bases, and 6 bases had no gene match. Through a sample-barcoded 5' primer and a J-beta primer mix, a second PCR was run for roughly 6 to 12 cycles. Via MiXCR, TCRdb re-called the 5' RACE reads, giving one row per CDR3 protein. Of just over 800,000 distinct CDR3 sequences listed, about 59% are singletons. This rearrangement joins TRBV7-9 to TRBJ2-1; 8 bases line up with TRBD2. The TCR was taken from a man aged 25 to 45 in good health. The sample taken for sequencing was blood. In DNA, the CDR3 is TGTGCCAGCAGCTTAGCGATAGCGGGGAACCACAATGAGCAGTTCTTC. It specifies CASSLAIAGNHNEQFF.